A single sample is the source of the 21 T cell receptor beta chains below, sequenced in a study of T cell changes during pregnancy in multiple sclerosis. Clones were read by immunoSEQ multiplex PCR, and TCRdb kept only the in-frame ones, dropping some. The sample consists of about 100,000 clones, around 94% of them appearing once. The source material was peripheral blood, sampled in the second trimester of pregnancy. Receptor source: a female donor with multiple sclerosis, enrolled in a pregnancy study.

The chain couples TRBV5-4 to TRBJ2-2; 8 bases map to TRBD1. Germline lookup yields CDR1 SGHNT and CDR2 YYREEE (reference sequence). CDR3 length: 15 amino acids. J lost 4 bases, V lost 2 bases, and 4 bases had no gene match. CDR3 loop: CASSFGQGATGELFF. The CDR3 nucleotides read TGTGCCAGCAGCTTTGGGCAGGGGGCCACCGGGGAGCTGTTTTTT.

With respect to this clone: The identical CDR3 is also encoded by other nucleotide sequences in the sample. DNA for the CDR3: TGTGCCAGTAGTATTTCAGGGTCAACAGATACGCAGTATTTT. Its translation: CASSISGSTDTQYF. The chain carries TRBV19 and TRBJ2-3; tentatively, D is TRBD1 (5 bases). The CDR3 has 14 residues. V was shortened by 3 bases and J by 3 bases, with 10 bases between the two germline ends. CDR1 LNHDA and CDR2 SQIVND come from the germline V gene (reference sequence).

This sequence joins TRBV7-2 and TRBJ1-5, with D possibly TRBD1 on 6 matching bases. The CDR3 is 15 amino acids. Germline values: CDR1 SGHTA, CDR2 FQGNSA. Trimming removed 0 bases from V and 4 bases from J, with 10 bases in between. The CDR3 spells CASSLALDRNQPQHF. The DNA for the CDR3 is TGTGCCAGCAGCTTAGCGCTGGACAGAAATCAGCCCCAGCATTTT.

The chain is built from TRBV7-9 and TRBJ2-7; TRBD2 matches at 12 bases. With 5 bases clipped from V and 0 bases from J, the junction kept 14 bases outside the gene matches. The CDR3 sequence is 19 residues long. Germline V gives CDR1 SEHNR, CDR2 FQNEAQ (reference sequence). CDR3 nucleotides: TGTGCCAGCAGCCCCCCGGCTGGACTAGCGGGATTGAGCTCCTACGAGCAGTACTTC. Protein product: CASSPPAGLAGLSSYEQYF.

The rearrangement links TRBV23-1 to TRBJ1-5; TRBD1 matches at 8 bases. TRBV23-1 is annotated as an ORF whose role is uncertain. The junction had 11 bases not matched to a gene; V was cut back by 1 base and J by 6 bases. The CDR3 is made up of 17 amino acids. The CDR3 sequence is CASSQCGPGQGSQPQHF. CDR3 nucleotide sequence: TGCGCCAGCAGTCAATGTGGGCCCGGACAGGGCAGTCAGCCCCAGCATTTT.

This chain connects TRBV10-3 to TRBJ2-7; D gene uncertain. From germline, CDR1 is ENHRY and CDR2 SYGVKD. The length of the CDR3 is 15 residues. V lost 3 bases and J 4 bases, leaving 16 bases between the germline ends. The CDR3 DNA reads as TGTGCCATCAGTGACTTCAGGTTATTTGATTACGAGCAGTACTTC. Translated: CAISDFRLFDYEQYF.

This chain uses TRBV11-3 with TRBJ2-1; 14 positions match TRBD2. The CDR3 is 16 residues long. The J segment lost 7 bases and the V segment lost 4 bases, leaving 6 bases of the junction unmatched. CDR1 is SGHNT, CDR2 YENEEA, per germline. CDR3 nucleotide sequence: TGTGCCAGCAGCTCCGGGACTAGCGGGAGTCGGAATGAGCAGTTCTTC. As protein: CASSSGTSGSRNEQFF.

Comments on this clone: Different DNA sequences within this sample yield the same CDR3. The V call is TRBV5-1, the J call TRBJ2-3, with D possibly TRBD2 on 6 matching bases. With 4 bases removed from V and 0 bases from J, the gap between germline ends came to 9 bases. The CDR3 totals 14 residues. Per the germline V gene, CDR1 is SGHRS and CDR2 is YFSETQ. CDR3 in amino acids: CASSPGTSTDTQYF. The CDR3 coding sequence is TGCGCCAGCAGCCCCGGGACTAGCACAGATACGCAGTATTTT.

V gene TRBV6-5 combines with J gene TRBJ2-7; 7 nucleotides agree with TRBD2. Germline CDR1 and CDR2: MNHEY and SVGAGI. Trimming took 5 bases from V and 4 from J; bases not matched to a gene: 2. The CDR3 is made up of 12 amino acids. The CDR3 DNA reads TGTGCCAGCAGTCCCGGGGGGTACGAGCAGTACTTC. Amino acids: CASSPGGYEQYF.

The chain links TRBV19 to TRBJ2-5; TRBD1 aligns across 8 bases. The germline gives CDR1 LNHDA, CDR2 SQIVND (reference sequence). Trimming removed 6 bases from V and 4 bases from J; junction bases left unmatched: 10. This CDR3 has 15 amino acids. CDR3: CASSPTGASRETQYF. The DNA of the CDR3 is TGTGCCAGTAGCCCGACAGGGGCTTCGAGAGAGACCCAGTACTTC.

The rearrangement uses TRBV27 and TRBJ2-7, with 10 bases fitting TRBD1. With 8 bases clipped from V and 6 bases from J, the junction kept 16 bases outside the gene matches. There are 16 residues in the CDR3. Germline values: CDR1 MNHEY, CDR2 SMNVEV (reference sequence). CDR3 amino acids: CASRRPRDRGKFEQYF. CDR3 bases: TGTGCCAGCCGCCGGCCTCGGGACAGGGGAAAATTCGAGCAGTACTTC.

The chain combines TRBV5-4 with TRBJ2-5; 9 bases map to TRBD1. V gave up 3 bases and J gave up 6 bases; unmatched junction bases: 9. CDR1 SGHNT and CDR2 YYREEE come from the germline V gene (reference sequence). The CDR3 totals 15 residues. For the CDR3, the DNA is TGTGCCAGCAGCTCCGGGACAGGGAGGTTGAAGACCCAGTACTTC. Encoded protein: CASSSGTGRLKTQYF.

The rearrangement uses TRBV7-2 and TRBJ2-7; possible D gene TRBD2, 5 bases. This CDR3 contains 13 residues. Between the trimmed V and J ends, which lost 0 bases and 2 bases, there was a span of 5 bases. Germline lookup yields CDR1 SGHTA and CDR2 FQGNSA. The CDR3 sequence is CASSLAGAYEQYF. The CDR3 DNA follows: TGTGCCAGCAGCTTAGCCGGGGCCTACGAGCAGTACTTC.

V is TRBV2 and J is TRBJ1-2, with TRBD1 as a possible D gene (5 bases). Trimming pared 3 bases from V and 6 bases from J, leaving 17 bases between. The CDR3 is 15 amino acids. Germline V gives CDR1 SNHLY, CDR2 FYNNEI. The chain's CDR3 is CASSELQGPGDGYTF. The CDR3 nucleotides read TGTGCCAGCAGTGAGCTTCAGGGCCCTGGAGATGGCTACACCTTC.

The rearrangement links TRBV11-2 to TRBJ2-7; 7 bases agree with TRBD1. V was pared by 1 base and J by 0 bases, with 6 bases of the junction left unmatched. CDR3 size: 16 residues. Germline CDR1 SGHAT, CDR2 FQNNGV. This CDR3 is CASSLGAGTASYEQYF. Written as DNA, the CDR3 is TGTGCCAGCAGCTTAGGGGCCGGGACAGCCTCCTACGAGCAGTACTTC. The complete variable domain, with remaining parts taken from reference TRBV11-2 and TRBJ2-7, reads EAGVAQSPRYKIIEKRQSVAFWCNPISGHATLYWYQQILGQGPKLLIQFQNNGVVDDSQLPKDRFSAERLKGVDSTLKIQPAKLEDSAVYLCASSLGAGTASYEQYFGPGTRLTVT.

The chain uses TRBV5-4 and TRBJ2-1; 8 nucleotides line up with TRBD2. Looked up from germline, CDR1 is SGHNT and CDR2 is YYREEE (reference sequence). The V gene end was trimmed by 4 bases and the J gene end by 2 bases; junction bases not matched to a gene: 8. The CDR3 covers 16 residues. As DNA, the CDR3 is TGTGCCAGCAGCCCCCCCGGGGGGGGGCCCTACAATGAGCAGTTCTTC. It is translated as CASSPPGGGPYNEQFF.

The chain employs TRBV5-1 and TRBJ2-5, with TRBD2 matching over 14 bases. Germline assignment: CDR1 SGHRS and CDR2 YFSETQ. This CDR3 is 17 amino acids long. V dropped 0 bases and J dropped 1; count of bases not matched to a gene: 2. The CDR3 sequence: CASSLAGTSGSQETQYF. As DNA, the CDR3 is TGCGCCAGCAGCTTGGCAGGGACTAGCGGGAGCCAAGAGACCCAGTACTTC.

This clone came up once. CDR3 sequence (DNA): TGTGCCAGCGGGCTGGACAGGACCTACGAGCAGTACTTC. It codes for CASGLDRTYEQYF. The genes are TRBV7-6 and TRBJ2-7; TRBD1 matches 7 bases. V shed 8 bases and J 2 bases; nucleotides not matched to a gene: 6. The CDR3 runs to 13 residues. Germline-derived CDR1 and CDR2 are SGHVS and FNYEAQ.

V gene TRBV6-5 combines with J gene TRBJ2-1; TRBD2 agrees at 13 bases. V lost 6 bases, J lost 9 bases, and 5 bases stayed unmatched. This CDR3 spans 14 amino acids. Germline lookup yields CDR1 MNHEY and CDR2 SVGAGI. In DNA form, the CDR3 reads TGTGCCAGCAGCCCACTAGCGGGGGGGTCTGAGCAGTTCTTC. It translates to CASSPLAGGSEQFF.

The rearrangement links TRBV30 to TRBJ2-3; no definite D call. The CDR3 runs to 12 residues. CDR1 is GTSNPN, CDR2 SVGIG, per germline (reference sequence). The germline V and J ends were trimmed by 3 bases and 0 bases, with 4 bases remaining between them. The CDR3 bases are TGTGCCTGGAGCCTCAGCACAGATACGCAGTATTTT. This codes for CAWSLSTDTQYF.

The table lists this clone with a few counts. This rearrangement joins TRBV18 to TRBJ2-1, with 7 bases lining up with TRBD1. Trimming took 5 bases from V and 10 from J; bases not matched to a gene: 2. CDR3 length equals 11 residues. Germline assignment: CDR1 KGHSH and CDR2 LQKENI. The DNA of the CDR3 is TGTGCCAGCTCATCGGACAGGGAGCAGTTCTTC. Translated, it gives CASSSDREQFF.